The 17 T cell receptor beta chains presented below share a single source sample, sequenced in a study of shared clonotypes between healthy human individuals. The protocol was immunoSEQ multiplex PCR, while the TCRdb copy is restricted to in-frame clones and leaves out a portion. Of approximately 2.5 million clones listed, approximately 94% were seen once; the top ten hold under 0.15%. The sample taken for sequencing was naive CD4+ T cells sorted from blood. Subset here: CD45RA+ positively selected. All receptors derive from a man aged 18 to 29 in good health.

A few counts support this clone. Since the CDR3 does not end with the conserved phenylalanine or tryptophan, this likely comes from a read error. The limits of the CDR3 on the DNA are not certain, so only TCRdb's listed CDR3 is given. This sequence joins TRBV5-1 and TRBJ1-2. CDR1 is SGHRS, CDR2 YFSETQ, per germline. The length of the CDR3 is 9 amino acids, counting both ends. CDR3: CASSLGTAI.

The CDR3 sequence is CASRRSEAFF. In nucleotides, the CDR3 is TGTGCCAGCAGGCGGTCTGAAGCTTTCTTT. The rearrangement uses TRBV28 and TRBJ1-1; the D is unclear. CDR1 is MDHEN and CDR2 is SYDVKM in the germline V gene. This CDR3 is 10 amino acids long. Trimming took off 6 bases at V and 6 bases at J, with 5 bases between the two ends.

This clone was seen just once. Other DNA sequences within the sample encode an identical CDR3. The V gene is TRBV6-5, the J gene TRBJ1-2; D perhaps matches TRBD1 (6 bases). Germline CDR1 MNHEY, CDR2 SVGAGI. The CDR3 is 14 amino acids. Trimming cost V 0 bases and J 4 bases, with 9 bases left between them. DNA for the CDR3: TGTGCCAGCAGTTACTCAGGGGGTGGCTATGGCTACACCTTC. Amino acids: CASSYSGGGYGYTF.

This sequence joins TRBV5-1 and TRBJ2-5; D might be TRBD1 (6 bases). The V and J ends lost 7 bases and 4 bases respectively, with 20 bases between them. CDR1 is SGHRS and CDR2 is YFSETQ in the germline V gene. The CDR3 contains 15 residues. Here the CDR3 DNA reads TGCGCCAGCGGCAGGGGACACAATGAGGTAGAGACCCAGTACTTC. Translated: CASGRGHNEVETQYF.

This clone was recorded only once. The gene calls are TRBV6-1 and TRBJ2-3, with 8 bases that match TRBD1. The V and J ends lost 6 bases and 1 base, in that order; junction bases with no gene match: 6. CDR1 MNHNS and CDR2 SASEGT come from the germline V gene. This CDR3 is built from 15 residues. The CDR3: CASRTGATGTDTQYF. In nucleotides, the CDR3 is TGTGCCAGCAGGACAGGGGCCACGGGCACAGATACGCAGTATTTT.

The chain couples TRBV14 to TRBJ2-5, with D possibly TRBD2 on 5 matching bases. Per germline, CDR1 SGHDN and CDR2 FVKESK. The CDR3 spans 16 residues. The V gene lost 0 bases and the J gene lost 2 bases, with 13 bases spanning the gap. The CDR3 DNA reads TGTGCCAGCAGCCAAGATCTCGGGGAGATACAAGAGACCCAGTACTTC. Amino acids: CASSQDLGEIQETQYF.

This chain links TRBV7-2 with TRBJ2-4, with D perhaps matching TRBD1 or TRBD2 (5 bases each). CDR3 length: 16 amino acids. Trimming removed 1 base from V and 0 bases from J, with 10 bases in between. The germline V gene encodes CDR1 SGHTA and CDR2 FQGNSA. CDR3 DNA sequence: TGTGCCAGCAGCTTAGGAGGGGTGCTAGCCAAAAACATTCAGTACTTC. This sequence encodes CASSLGGVLAKNIQYF.

V usage is TRBV11-2 and J usage is TRBJ1-6, with 7 positions matching TRBD1. Germline CDR1 is SGHAT and CDR2 is FQNNGV. CDR3 length equals 14 residues. The V gene end was trimmed by 6 bases and the J gene end by 8 bases; junction bases not matched to a gene: 7. CDR3 in amino acids: CASRFTGVDSPLHF. As DNA, the CDR3 is TGTGCCAGCAGATTTACAGGGGTTGATTCACCCCTCCACTTT.

Only one count was recorded for this clone. The genes are TRBV2 and TRBJ2-1, with a tentative D call TRBD2 (6 bases). V dropped 7 bases and J dropped 4 bases, with 14 bases sitting between them. The CDR3 covers 14 residues. Germline V CDR1 and CDR2: SNHLY, FYNNEI. The CDR3 DNA reads as TGTGCCAGCACCGAGGAGGGTTCGTACAATGAGCAGTTCTTC. This sequence encodes CASTEEGSYNEQFF. The full variable domain, in which reference TRBV2 and TRBJ2-1 provide the parts outside the CDR3, is EPEVTQTPSHQVTQMGQEVILRCVPISNHLYFYWYRQILGQKVEFLVSFYNNEISEKSEIFDDQFSVERPDGSNFTLKIRSTKLEDSAMYFCASTEEGSYNEQFFGPGTRLTVL.

CDR3 in DNA: TGTGCCTGGAGTGTAAAAGGGGGTAGTCAGCCCCAGCATTTT. Translating it yields CAWSVKGGSQPQHF. The chain joins TRBV30 to TRBJ1-5, with D perhaps matching TRBD1 (6 bases). Trimming removed 0 bases at V and 6 bases at J, with 12 bases between. This CDR3 has 14 amino acids. The germline gives CDR1 GTSNPN, CDR2 SVGIG (reference sequence).

CDR3 coding DNA: TGTGCCAGCAGTTTAGGGGGATGGAATAATTCACCCCTCCACTTT. Translated, it gives CASSLGGWNNSPLHF. The chain has TRBV27 and TRBJ1-6; D might be TRBD1 (5 bases). The CDR3 extends over 15 amino acids. Germline CDR1 MNHEY, CDR2 SMNVEV (reference sequence). Trimming shortened V by 2 bases and J by 5 bases, and 10 bases separated the two germline ends.

The chain carries TRBV6-5 and TRBJ2-4; D is possibly TRBD2 (5 bases). Per the germline V gene, CDR1 is MNHEY and CDR2 is SVGAGI. Trimming took off 6 bases at V and 0 bases at J, with 9 bases between the two ends. This CDR3 comprises 14 residues. The CDR3 bases are TGTGCCAGCAGCGGAGGAGGAGCCAAAAACATTCAGTACTTC. The encoded protein is CASSGGGAKNIQYF.

This clone was observed a few times. This chain joins TRBV2 and TRBJ2-5; D is possibly TRBD1 (5 bases). The CDR3 consists of 12 residues. Trimming removed 6 bases at V and 5 bases at J, with 10 bases between. The germline V gene has CDR1 SNHLY and CDR2 FYNNEI. CDR3: CASSRVGETQYF. The CDR3 region has the DNA TGTGCCAGCAGCAGGGTCGGGGAGACCCAGTACTTC.

The rearrangement joins TRBV4-3 to TRBJ2-7, with D perhaps TRBD2 (8 bases). Trimming pared 3 bases from V and 5 bases from J, leaving 14 bases between. The CDR3 loop spans 14 amino acids. Germline V gene data show CDR1 as LGHNA and CDR2 as YSLEER. Written as DNA, the CDR3 is TGCGCCAGCAGCCAGATAGCGGGACAGAACGAGCAGTACTTC. It is translated as CASSQIAGQNEQYF.

The V call is TRBV11-3, the J call TRBJ1-5, with D unresolved. This CDR3 has 13 residues. CDR1 and CDR2 (germline): SGHNT, YENEEA. Trimming pared 5 bases from V and 4 bases from J, leaving 9 bases between. CDR3 bases: TGTGCCAGCAGCATCACAGAGAATCAGCCCCAGCATTTT. As protein: CASSITENQPQHF.

The genes are TRBV9 and TRBJ2-1; 8 bases align to TRBD2. The CDR3 length is 15 residues. CDR1 and CDR2 from the germline V gene are SGDLS and YYNGEE. V lost 6 bases to trimming and J lost 7 bases; unmatched junction nucleotides: 12. The CDR3 coding sequence is TGTGCCAGCACAGTAGCGGGACGGGGGGAGAATGAGCAGTTCTTC. This gives the protein CASTVAGRGENEQFF.

V is TRBV28 and J is TRBJ1-3; D gene unclear. Trimming pared 7 bases from V and 8 bases from J, leaving 12 bases between. The CDR3 length is 12 residues. The germline gives CDR1 MDHEN, CDR2 SYDVKM. The CDR3 sequence is CASTVIRDTIYF. The CDR3, as DNA: TGTGCCAGCACTGTCATCCGAGACACCATATATTTT.